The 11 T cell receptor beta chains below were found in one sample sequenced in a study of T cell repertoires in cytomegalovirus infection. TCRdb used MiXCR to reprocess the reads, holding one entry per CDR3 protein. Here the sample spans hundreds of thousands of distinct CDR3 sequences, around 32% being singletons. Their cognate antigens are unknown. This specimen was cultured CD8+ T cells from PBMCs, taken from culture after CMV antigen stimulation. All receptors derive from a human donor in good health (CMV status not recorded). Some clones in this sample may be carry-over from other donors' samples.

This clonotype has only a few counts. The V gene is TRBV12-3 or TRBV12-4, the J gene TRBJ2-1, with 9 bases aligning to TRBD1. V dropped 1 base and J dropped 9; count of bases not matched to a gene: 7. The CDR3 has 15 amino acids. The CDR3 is CASSLGTGAVGEQFF. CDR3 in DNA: TGTGCCAGCAGTTTAGGGACAGGGGCGGTGGGTGAGCAGTTCTTC.

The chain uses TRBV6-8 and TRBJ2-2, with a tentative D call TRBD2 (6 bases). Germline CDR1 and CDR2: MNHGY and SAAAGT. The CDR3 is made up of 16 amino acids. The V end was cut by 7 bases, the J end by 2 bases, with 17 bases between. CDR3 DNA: TGTGCCAGCATTGACCGGGACTCCTTTAACACCGGGGAGCTGTTTTTT. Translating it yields CASIDRDSFNTGELFF.

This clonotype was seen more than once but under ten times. The CDR3 region has the DNA TGTGCCAGCAGTGAAAACCCACGGGTGACAAACACTGAAGCTTTCTTT. Its protein is CASSENPRVTNTEAFF. This chain links TRBV6-1 with TRBJ1-1, with unresolved D. CDR1 is MNHNS and CDR2 is SASEGT in the germline V gene. The CDR3 has 16 amino acids. Trimming cost V 2 bases and J 2 bases, with 15 bases left between them.

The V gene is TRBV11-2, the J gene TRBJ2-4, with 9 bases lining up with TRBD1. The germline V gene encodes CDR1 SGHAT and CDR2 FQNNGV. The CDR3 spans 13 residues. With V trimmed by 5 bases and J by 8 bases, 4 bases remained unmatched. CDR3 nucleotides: TGTGCCAGCAGCCTTTACAGGGGGCACATTCAGTACTTC. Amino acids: CASSLYRGHIQYF.

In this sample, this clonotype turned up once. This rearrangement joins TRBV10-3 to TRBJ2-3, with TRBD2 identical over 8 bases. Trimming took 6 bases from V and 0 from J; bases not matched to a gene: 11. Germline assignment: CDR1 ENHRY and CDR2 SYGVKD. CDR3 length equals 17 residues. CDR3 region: CAIRTRSGGLSTDTQYF. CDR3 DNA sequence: TGTGCCATCAGGACCCGCAGCGGGGGCCTGAGCACAGATACGCAGTATTTT.

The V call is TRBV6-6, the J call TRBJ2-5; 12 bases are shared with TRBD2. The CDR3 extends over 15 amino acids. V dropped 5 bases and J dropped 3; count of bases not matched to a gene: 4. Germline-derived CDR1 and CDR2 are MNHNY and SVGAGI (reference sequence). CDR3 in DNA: TGTGCCAGCAGTCGACTAGCGGGGGAGAAAGAGACCCAGTACTTC. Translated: CASSRLAGEKETQYF.

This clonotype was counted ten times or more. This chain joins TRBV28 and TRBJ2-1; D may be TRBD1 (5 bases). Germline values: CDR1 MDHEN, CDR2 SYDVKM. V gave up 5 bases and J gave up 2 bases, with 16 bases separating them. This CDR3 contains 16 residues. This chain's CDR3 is CASSPSQAYTYNEQFF. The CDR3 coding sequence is TGTGCCAGCAGTCCATCACAGGCCTATACCTACAATGAGCAGTTCTTC.

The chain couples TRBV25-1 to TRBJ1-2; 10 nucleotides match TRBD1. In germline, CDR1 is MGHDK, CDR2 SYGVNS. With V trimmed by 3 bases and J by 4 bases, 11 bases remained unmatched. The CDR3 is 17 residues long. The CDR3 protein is CASSDSSGTGDPYGYTF. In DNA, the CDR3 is TGTGCCAGCAGTGATTCTTCCGGGACAGGGGACCCCTATGGCTACACCTTC.

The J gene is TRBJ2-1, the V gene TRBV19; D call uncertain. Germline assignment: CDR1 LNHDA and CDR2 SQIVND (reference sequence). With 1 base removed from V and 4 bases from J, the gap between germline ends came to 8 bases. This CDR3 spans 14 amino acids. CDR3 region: CASSIGATYNEQFF. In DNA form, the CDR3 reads TGTGCCAGTAGTATAGGGGCCACTTACAATGAGCAGTTCTTC.

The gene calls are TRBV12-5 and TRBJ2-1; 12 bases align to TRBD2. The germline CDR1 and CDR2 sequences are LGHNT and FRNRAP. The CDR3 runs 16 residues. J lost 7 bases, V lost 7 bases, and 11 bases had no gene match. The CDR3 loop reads CASAFSLAGGSNEQFF. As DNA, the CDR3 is TGTGCTAGTGCTTTCTCACTAGCGGGGGGTTCAAATGAGCAGTTCTTC.

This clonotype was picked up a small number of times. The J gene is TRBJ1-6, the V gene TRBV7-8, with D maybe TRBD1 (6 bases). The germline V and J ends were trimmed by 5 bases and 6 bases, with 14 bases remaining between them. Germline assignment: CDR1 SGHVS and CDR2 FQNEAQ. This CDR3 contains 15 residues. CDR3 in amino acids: CASSPQGIRNSPLHF. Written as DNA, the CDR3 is TGTGCCAGCAGCCCACAGGGAATTCGTAATTCACCCCTCCACTTT. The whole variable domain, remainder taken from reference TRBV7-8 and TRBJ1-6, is GAGVSQSPRYKVAKRGQDVALRCDPISGHVSLFWYQQALGQGPEFLTYFQNEAQLDKSGLPSDRFFAERPEGSVSTLKIQRTQQEDSAVYLCASSPQGIRNSPLHFGNGTRLTVT.